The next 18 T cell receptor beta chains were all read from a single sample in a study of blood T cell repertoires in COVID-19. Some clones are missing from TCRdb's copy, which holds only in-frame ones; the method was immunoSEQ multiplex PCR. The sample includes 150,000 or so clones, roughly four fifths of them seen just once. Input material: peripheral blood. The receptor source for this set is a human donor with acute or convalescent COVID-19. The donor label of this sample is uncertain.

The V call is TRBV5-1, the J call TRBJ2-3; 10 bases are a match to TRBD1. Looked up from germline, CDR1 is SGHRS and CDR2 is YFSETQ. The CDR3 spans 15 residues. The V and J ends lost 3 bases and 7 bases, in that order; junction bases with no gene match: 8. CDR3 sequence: CASSYTGTGDHTQYF. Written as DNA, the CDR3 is TGCGCCAGCAGCTACACCGGGACAGGGGACCATACGCAGTATTTT.

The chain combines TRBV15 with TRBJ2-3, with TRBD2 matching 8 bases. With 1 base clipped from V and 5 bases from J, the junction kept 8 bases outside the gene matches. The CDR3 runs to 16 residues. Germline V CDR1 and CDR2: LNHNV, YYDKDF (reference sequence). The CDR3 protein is CATSRGGSGAGDTQYF. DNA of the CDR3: TGTGCCACCAGCAGAGGTGGTAGCGGGGCTGGAGATACGCAGTATTTT.

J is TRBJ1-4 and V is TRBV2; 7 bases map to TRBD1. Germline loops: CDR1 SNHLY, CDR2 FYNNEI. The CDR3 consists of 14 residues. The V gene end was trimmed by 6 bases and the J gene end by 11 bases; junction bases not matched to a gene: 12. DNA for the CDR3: TGTGCCAGCAGGCAGGACAGCCAGGGGGTTAAACTGTTTTTT. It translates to CASRQDSQGVKLFF.

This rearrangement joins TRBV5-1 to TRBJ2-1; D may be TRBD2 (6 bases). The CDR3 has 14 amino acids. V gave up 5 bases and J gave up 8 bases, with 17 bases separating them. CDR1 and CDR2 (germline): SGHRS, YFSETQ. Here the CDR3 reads CASSYGTWGDEQFF. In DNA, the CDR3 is TGCGCCAGCAGTTATGGGACTTGGGGAGATGAGCAGTTCTTC.

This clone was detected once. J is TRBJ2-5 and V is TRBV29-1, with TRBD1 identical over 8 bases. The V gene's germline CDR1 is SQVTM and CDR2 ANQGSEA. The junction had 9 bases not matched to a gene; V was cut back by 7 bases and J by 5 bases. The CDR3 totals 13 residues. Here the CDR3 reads CSDRGQGSETQYF. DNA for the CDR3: TGCAGCGACAGAGGACAGGGATCGGAGACCCAGTACTTC. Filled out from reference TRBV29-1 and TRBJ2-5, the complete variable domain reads SAVISQKPSRDICQRGTSLTIQCQVDSQVTMMFWYRQQPGQSLTLIATANQGSEATYESGFVIDKFPISRPNLTFSTLTVSNMSPEDSSIYLCSDRGQGSETQYFGPGTRLLVL.

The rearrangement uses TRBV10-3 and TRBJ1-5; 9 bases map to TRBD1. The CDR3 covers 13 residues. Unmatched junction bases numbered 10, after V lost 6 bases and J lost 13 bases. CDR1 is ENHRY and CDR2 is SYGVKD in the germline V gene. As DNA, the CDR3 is TGTGCCATCAGCCCCGAACCGGGACAGGGACAGCATTTT. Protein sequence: CAISPEPGQGQHF.

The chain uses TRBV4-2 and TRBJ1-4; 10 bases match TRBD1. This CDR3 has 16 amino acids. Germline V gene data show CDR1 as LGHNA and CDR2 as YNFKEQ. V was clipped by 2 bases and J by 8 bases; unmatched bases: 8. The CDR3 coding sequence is TGTGCCAGCAGCCAATTGATGGGACAGGGGCGGGAAAAACTGTTTTTT. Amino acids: CASSQLMGQGREKLFF.

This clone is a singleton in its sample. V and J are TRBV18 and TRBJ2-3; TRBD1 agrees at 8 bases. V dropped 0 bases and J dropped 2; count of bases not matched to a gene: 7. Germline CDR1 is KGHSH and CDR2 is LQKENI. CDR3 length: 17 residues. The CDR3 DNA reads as TGTGCCAGCTCACCACCCCGACAGGGGCCCGACACAGATACGCAGTATTTT. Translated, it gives CASSPPRQGPDTDTQYF.

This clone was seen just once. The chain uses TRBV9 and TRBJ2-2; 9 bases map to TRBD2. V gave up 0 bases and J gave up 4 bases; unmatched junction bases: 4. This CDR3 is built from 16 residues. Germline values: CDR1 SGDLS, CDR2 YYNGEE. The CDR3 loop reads CASSVVAGVPTGELFF. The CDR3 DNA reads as TGTGCCAGCAGCGTAGTAGCGGGGGTTCCCACCGGGGAGCTGTTTTTT.

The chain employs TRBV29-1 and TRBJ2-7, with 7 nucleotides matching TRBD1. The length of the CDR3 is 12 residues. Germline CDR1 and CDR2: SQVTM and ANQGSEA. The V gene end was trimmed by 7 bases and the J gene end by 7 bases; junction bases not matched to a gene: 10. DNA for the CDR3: TGCAGCGGGCGACAGGGCGCGAGTGAGCAGTACTTC. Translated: CSGRQGASEQYF.

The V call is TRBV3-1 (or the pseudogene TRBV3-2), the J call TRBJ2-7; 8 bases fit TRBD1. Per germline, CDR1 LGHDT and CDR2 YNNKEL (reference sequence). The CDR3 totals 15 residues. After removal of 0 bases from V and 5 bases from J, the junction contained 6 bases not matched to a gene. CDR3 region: CASSQERQGRDEQYF. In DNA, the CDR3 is TGTGCCAGCAGCCAAGAACGACAGGGGAGAGACGAGCAGTACTTC.

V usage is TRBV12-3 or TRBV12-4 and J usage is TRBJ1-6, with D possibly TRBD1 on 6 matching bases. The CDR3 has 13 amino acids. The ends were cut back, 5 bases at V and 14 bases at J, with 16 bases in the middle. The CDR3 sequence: CASSQGPTFTLHF. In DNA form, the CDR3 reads TGTGCCAGCAGTCAGGGGCCTACCTTCACCCTCCACTTT.

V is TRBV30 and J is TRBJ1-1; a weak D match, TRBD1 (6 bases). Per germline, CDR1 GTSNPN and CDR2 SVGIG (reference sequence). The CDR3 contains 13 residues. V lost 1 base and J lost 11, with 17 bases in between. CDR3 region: CAWSGHRVKGAFF. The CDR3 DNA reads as TGTGCCTGGAGTGGGCACAGGGTTAAGGGGGCTTTCTTT.

The CDR3 here is CAWSGSTGAPITF. CDR3 bases: TGTGCCTGGAGTGGATCGACAGGGGCGCCCATAACCTTC. This chain links TRBV30 with TRBJ1-2; 8 bases line up with TRBD1. Trimming took 1 base from V and 14 from J; bases not matched to a gene: 12. The CDR3 runs 13 residues. Per germline, CDR1 GTSNPN and CDR2 SVGIG (reference sequence). Drawing the rest from reference TRBV30 and TRBJ1-2, the complete variable domain is SQTIHQWPATLVQPVGSPLSLECTVEGTSNPNLYWYRQAAGRGLQLLFYSVGIGQISSEVPQNLSASRPQDRQFILSSKKLLLSDSGFYLCAWSGSTGAPITFGSGTRLTVV.

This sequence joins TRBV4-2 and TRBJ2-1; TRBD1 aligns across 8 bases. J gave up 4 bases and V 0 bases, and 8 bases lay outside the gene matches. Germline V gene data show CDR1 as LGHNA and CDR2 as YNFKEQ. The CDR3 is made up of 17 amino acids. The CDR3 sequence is CASSQEPQGAGYNEQFF. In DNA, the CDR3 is TGTGCCAGCAGCCAAGAGCCGCAGGGGGCGGGGTACAATGAGCAGTTCTTC.

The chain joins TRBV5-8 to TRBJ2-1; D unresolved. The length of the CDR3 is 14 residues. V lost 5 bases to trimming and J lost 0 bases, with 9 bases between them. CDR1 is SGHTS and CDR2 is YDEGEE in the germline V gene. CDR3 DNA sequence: TGTGCCAGCAGACAAGTTCCCTCCTACAATGAGCAGTTCTTC. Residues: CASRQVPSYNEQFF.

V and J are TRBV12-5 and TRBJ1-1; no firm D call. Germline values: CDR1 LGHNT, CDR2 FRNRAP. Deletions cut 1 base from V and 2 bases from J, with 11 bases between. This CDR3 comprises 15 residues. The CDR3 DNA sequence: TGTGCTAGTGGTTTGGCTACCCGTGGTAACACTGAAGCTTTCTTT. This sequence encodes CASGLATRGNTEAFF.

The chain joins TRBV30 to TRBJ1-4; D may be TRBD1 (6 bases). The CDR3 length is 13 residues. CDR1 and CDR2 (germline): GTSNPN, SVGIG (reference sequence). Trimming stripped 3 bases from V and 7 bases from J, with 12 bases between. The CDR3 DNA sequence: TGTGCCTGGAGACTTGACAGGATTGAAAAACTGTTTTTT. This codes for CAWRLDRIEKLFF.